This T cell receptor (beta chain) emerged from a study of Ad26.COV2.S vaccination and SARS-CoV-2 variants. Overall study findings and caveats: Vaccine recipients posted higher spike-specific TCR breadth than their placebo counterparts.

The data were produced by immunoSEQ multiplex PCR, yet TCRdb's version contains in-frame clones alone and is incomplete. The sample lists some 180,000 clones, roughly nine tenths occurring once. The germline V gene encodes CDR1 LNHDA and CDR2 SQIVND (reference sequence). Germline trimming cut 3 bases from V and 5 bases from J; bases unmatched to any gene: 4. The CDR3 runs to 15 residues. For this clone: Its matching antigen is unknown.

Source: peripheral blood, taken after recovery from COVID-19. The V gene is TRBV19, the J gene TRBJ2-1; 10 bases map to TRBD2. The clonotype comes from a human donor who had recovered from COVID-19. The CDR3 region is CASSIWLAGDNEQFF. The CDR3 region has the DNA TGTGCCAGTAGTATCTGGCTAGCGGGGGACAATGAGCAGTTCTTC.